These T cell receptor beta chains were read from a single sample in a study of cytomegalovirus exposure and HLA in healthy donors. The method was immunoSEQ multiplex PCR; TCRdb's version includes in-frame clones alone and lacks a portion of them. The sample has roughly 190,000 clones; roughly 74% are singletons. Input material: PBMCs. The receptors shown here come from a young woman in good health and CMV-seronegative. The CDR3 runs from the conserved cysteine through the conserved F or W. Each record gives: V gene, J gene, clone size, D gene, CDR3 DNA, CDR3 protein. The D gene is left open where the match is weak. The size entry is marked missing in some rows and otherwise reads once, few, many or a size class.

v_gene: TRBV5-4
j_gene: TRBJ1-1
abundance: NA
d_gene: TRBD1
CDR3nt: TGTGCCAGCAGCCAGGACAGGGGAAACATGAACACTGAAGCTTTCTTT
CDR3aa: CASSQDRGNMNTEAFF

v_gene: TRBV7-2
j_gene: TRBJ1-2
abundance: few
d_gene: TRBD1
CDR3nt: TGTGCCAGCAGCCGCGGGACAGGGGTATCTAATGGCTACACCTTC
CDR3aa: CASSRGTGVSNGYTF

v_gene: TRBV18
j_gene: TRBJ2-3
abundance: NA
d_gene: NA
CDR3nt: TGTGCCAGCTCACCACTAGCACCTAGCACAGATACGCAGTATTTT
CDR3aa: CASSPLAPSTDTQYF

v_gene: TRBV2
j_gene: TRBJ2-7
abundance: NA
d_gene: TRBD2
CDR3nt: TGTGCCAGCACTTCGCCTAGCGGCCGAAGAAGCTACGAGCAGTACTTC
CDR3aa: CASTSPSGRRSYEQYF

v_gene: TRBV7-7
j_gene: TRBJ2-7
abundance: NA
d_gene: TRBD2
CDR3nt: TGTGCTAGCAGCTTAGCCCCAGCGGGAGGGCCTAAGTTGTACGAGCAGTACTTC
CDR3aa: CASSLAPAGGPKLYEQYF

v_gene: TRBV6-1
j_gene: TRBJ1-3
abundance: once
d_gene: TRBD1
CDR3nt: TGTGCCAGCAGTACGGACAGGTTTTATGGAAACACCATATATTTT
CDR3aa: CASSTDRFYGNTIYF

v_gene: TRBV11-1
j_gene: TRBJ2-7
abundance: NA
d_gene: TRBD1
CDR3nt: TGTGCCAGCAGCTTCGGACAGGGGGCGGCGTACGAGCAGTACTTC
CDR3aa: CASSFGQGAAYEQYF

v_gene: TRBV6-5
j_gene: TRBJ2-2
abundance: NA
d_gene: NA
CDR3nt: TGTGCCAGCCAAATCAGTCAAACCGGGGAGCTGTTTTTT
CDR3aa: CASQISQTGELFF

v_gene: TRBV2
j_gene: TRBJ1-4
abundance: few
d_gene: NA
CDR3nt: TGTGCCAGCAGCTTACAGGTTGGAACTAATGAAAAACTGTTTTTT
CDR3aa: CASSLQVGTNEKLFF

v_gene: TRBV2
j_gene: TRBJ1-5
abundance: NA
d_gene: TRBD1
CDR3nt: TGTGCCAGCCGCCGTGGAACAGGGGTAGGTAGCAATCAGCCCCAGCATTTT
CDR3aa: CASRRGTGVGSNQPQHF

v_gene: TRBV7-3
j_gene: TRBJ2-7
abundance: NA
d_gene: TRBD2
CDR3nt: TGTGCCAGCAGCTTAACGACTAGCGGGATCGAGCAGTACTTC
CDR3aa: CASSLTTSGIEQYF

v_gene: TRBV4-2
j_gene: TRBJ2-1
abundance: NA
d_gene: TRBD1
CDR3nt: TGTGCCAGCAGCCCAGACAGGGGGATCCATGAGCAGTTCTTC
CDR3aa: CASSPDRGIHEQFF

v_gene: TRBV5-1
j_gene: TRBJ1-2
abundance: NA
d_gene: TRBD1
CDR3nt: TGCGCCAGCAGCGTCCGGGACAGGGTAGCCTATGGCTACACCTTC
CDR3aa: CASSVRDRVAYGYTF

v_gene: TRBV27
j_gene: TRBJ2-1
abundance: NA
d_gene: NA
CDR3nt: TGTGCCAGCAGACTCTACTACAATGAGCAGTTCTTC
CDR3aa: CASRLYYNEQFF

v_gene: TRBV27
j_gene: TRBJ2-5
abundance: NA
d_gene: TRBD2
CDR3nt: TGTGCCAGCAGTGAAATCGGGGGGGGCGGGAGGGAGACCCAGTACTTC
CDR3aa: CASSEIGGGGRETQYF

v_gene: TRBV2
j_gene: TRBJ2-7
abundance: NA
d_gene: TRBD1
CDR3nt: TGTGCCAGCGTCGGGGACAGGCTATACGAGCAGTACTTC
CDR3aa: CASVGDRLYEQYF

v_gene: TRBV20-1
j_gene: TRBJ1-1
abundance: NA
d_gene: NA
CDR3nt: TGCAGTGCTAGAGATCCAGAAGCTTTCTTT
CDR3aa: CSARDPEAFF

v_gene: TRBV5-1
j_gene: TRBJ1-3
abundance: NA
d_gene: TRBD1
CDR3nt: TGCGCCAGCAGCTCGGGACAGGGGTACGGAAACACCATATATTTT
CDR3aa: CASSSGQGYGNTIYF

v_gene: TRBV5-6
j_gene: TRBJ2-7
abundance: once
d_gene: NA
CDR3nt: TGTGCCAGCATCAGGAGCCAGGGCACCTACGAGCAGTACTTC
CDR3aa: CASIRSQGTYEQYF

v_gene: TRBV11-2
j_gene: TRBJ2-3
abundance: NA
d_gene: NA
CDR3nt: TGCGCCAGCAGCTTAAGCGGAGGAACAACAAGGACAGATACGCAGTATTTT
CDR3aa: CASSLSGGTTRTDTQYF

v_gene: TRBV18
j_gene: TRBJ2-6
abundance: NA
d_gene: TRBD1
CDR3nt: TGTGCCAGCTCCACGGGACAGGGGTACCCCTCTGGGGCCAACGTCCTGACTTTC
CDR3aa: CASSTGQGYPSGANVLTF

v_gene: TRBV30
j_gene: TRBJ1-2
abundance: NA
d_gene: NA
CDR3nt: TGTGCCTGGAGTTCATACAGGCGGACGGTTAGGGGCTACACCTTC
CDR3aa: CAWSSYRRTVRGYTF

v_gene: TRBV5-1
j_gene: TRBJ1-6
abundance: once
d_gene: TRBD1
CDR3nt: TGCGCCAGCAGGCGGGGGACAGGGAACTCCTATAATTCACCCCTCCACTTT
CDR3aa: CASRRGTGNSYNSPLHF

v_gene: TRBV2
j_gene: TRBJ2-5
abundance: NA
d_gene: NA
CDR3nt: TGTGCCAGCACGTGGGAGGCCCAAGGAGAGACCCAGTACTTC
CDR3aa: CASTWEAQGETQYF

v_gene: TRBV15
j_gene: TRBJ2-1
abundance: NA
d_gene: NA
CDR3nt: TGTGCCACCAGCAGATTGGGAGGTGGGAATGAGCAGTTCTTC
CDR3aa: CATSRLGGGNEQFF

v_gene: TRBV15
j_gene: TRBJ2-7
abundance: NA
d_gene: NA
CDR3nt: TGTGCCACCAGCAGATTCGAAGGGGCCTACGAGCAGTACTTC
CDR3aa: CATSRFEGAYEQYF

v_gene: TRBV7-8
j_gene: TRBJ2-1
abundance: once
d_gene: NA
CDR3nt: TGTGCCAGCAGCTTAGGCTGGGGGAGCGGGTACAATGAGCAGTTCTTC
CDR3aa: CASSLGWGSGYNEQFF

v_gene: TRBV13
j_gene: TRBJ1-2
abundance: NA
d_gene: TRBD1
CDR3nt: TGTGCCAGCAGCTTAGAGAGGGGGCGCATGGGTGGCTACACCTTC
CDR3aa: CASSLERGRMGGYTF